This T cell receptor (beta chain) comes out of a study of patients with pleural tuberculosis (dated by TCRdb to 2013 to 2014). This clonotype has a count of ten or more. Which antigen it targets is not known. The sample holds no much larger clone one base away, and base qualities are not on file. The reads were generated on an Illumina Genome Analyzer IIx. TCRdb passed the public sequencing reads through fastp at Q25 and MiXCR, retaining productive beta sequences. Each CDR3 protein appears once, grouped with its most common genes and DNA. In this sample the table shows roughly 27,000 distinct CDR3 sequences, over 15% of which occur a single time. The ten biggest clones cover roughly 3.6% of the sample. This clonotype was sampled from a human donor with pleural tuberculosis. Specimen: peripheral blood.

The CDR3 region: CASMIDRYGYTF. The DNA sequence is as follows: TGTGCCAGCATGATCGACCGCTATGGCTACACCTTC. The chain employs TRBV2 and TRBJ1-2, with the identity of the D gene unclear. Trimming removed 7 bases from V and 4 bases from J, leaving 10 bases between the germline ends. CDR1 and CDR2, per the germline V gene, are SNHLY and FYNNEI. Counted from cysteine to phenylalanine, this CDR3 has 12 amino acids. The entry retains the CDR3 DNA only, 36 bases that are in frame from base 1.